The following is a T cell receptor (beta chain) sequence with its context. This record belongs to a study of shared T cell receptors in the human thymus. Clones were sequenced by immunoSEQ multiplex PCR, and TCRdb holds only the in-frame ones, with some missing. The sample holds 650,000 to 950,000 clones, 70% to 90% seen once. This CDR3 contains 14 residues. Trimming shortened V by 8 bases and J by 5 bases, and 18 bases separated the two germline ends. Germline assignment: CDR1 LNHDA and CDR2 SQIVND (reference sequence). Separately, the same data were catalogued under a study of human thymus T cells. Per that study: Thymic material originated from resections removed in the course of corrective heart surgery. Apparent skewing of V and J gene usage characterized both thymic and blood repertoires. The related literature has documented a marked overlap of thymic repertoires among unrelated individuals.

The sequence derives from a girl in the first two years of life with a congenital heart defect. The sequencing input was thymocytes. The rearrangement links TRBV19 to TRBJ1-2, with D unresolved. The CDR3 DNA follows: TGTGCCAGTGGTAGGACGGGGAGGCGGTATGGCTACACCTTC. It is translated as CASGRTGRRYGYTF.